This paragraph reports one TCR beta chain. This sample is part of a study of control samples from healthy donors and cancer patients. Some clones are missing from TCRdb's copy, which holds only in-frame ones; the method was immunoSEQ multiplex PCR. The sample holds hundreds of thousands of clones, 90% seen once. The CDR3 spans 13 residues. The germline V and J ends were trimmed by 1 base and 9 bases, with 11 bases remaining between them. From germline, CDR1 is SGHNT and CDR2 YYREEE (reference sequence). The J gene is TRBJ2-1, the V gene TRBV5-4; no clear D gene. Input material: PBMCs. The sequence came from a man aged 35 to 55 with head and neck cancer. The CDR3 DNA sequence: TGTGCCAGCAGCTTGAAGGGCGGCAGTGAGCAGTTCTTC. This translates into CASSLKGGSEQFF.